The T cell receptor (beta chain) described here comes from a study of blood T cell repertoires in COVID-19. Across the whole study: The analysed material was cDNA or gDNA that came from T cells, B-cell-depleted T cells, or PBMCs.

Profiling relied on immunoSEQ multiplex PCR, and the TCRdb table lists in-frame clones only, not all of them. The sample shows around 87,000 clones, 85% to 90% of them seen only once. This CDR3 comprises 16 residues. Germline V gives CDR1 LGHDT, CDR2 YNNKEL (reference sequence). V lost 1 base to trimming and J lost 0 bases; unmatched junction nucleotides: 2. The receptor's source is a human donor with active COVID-19. The donor label of this sample is uncertain. Material: peripheral blood. J is TRBJ2-2 and V is TRBV3-1 (or the pseudogene TRBV3-2); 7 bases map to TRBD2. For the CDR3, the DNA is TGTGCCAGCAGCCAAGCGGGGGGTACGAACACCGGGGAGCTGTTTTTT. Protein: CASSQAGGTNTGELFF.